The rows below give T cell receptor beta chains drawn from one sample of a study of OX40 agonist ivuxolimab in advanced cancers. Profiling relied on immunoSEQ multiplex PCR, and the TCRdb table lists in-frame clones only, not all of them. The sample contains 100,000 to 150,000 clones, about nine tenths of which appear only once. The source material was CD4+ or CD8+ T cells sorted from blood, sampled in a trial of the OX40 agonist ivuxolimab. The receptors come from an adult with an advanced solid tumor such as melanoma, head and neck, liver or kidney cancer. Both conserved end residues are part of each CDR3. A D gene is named only where the DNA matches it firmly. Where a row states a size, it is once, few, many or the class of an expanded clone; other rows omit it.

J: TRBJ1-6; size: NA; V: TRBV6-5; D: NA; DNA: TGTGCCAGCAGTTTCGGCAGATCAAGATATAATTCACCCCTCCACTTT; CDR3: CASSFGRSRYNSPLHF
J: TRBJ1-1; size: NA; V: TRBV27; D: NA; DNA: TGTGCCAGCAGTTCTCCCGGGGTGAACACTGAAGCTTTCTTT; CDR3: CASSSPGVNTEAFF
J: TRBJ1-2; size: NA; V: TRBV4-3; D: NA; DNA: TGCGCCAGCAGCCAAGTCCAGACTCTACTCTATGGCTACACCTTC; CDR3: CASSQVQTLLYGYTF
J: TRBJ1-5; size: NA; V: TRBV7-2; D: NA; DNA: TGTGCCAGCAGCTTATTTCACATCAATCAGCCCCAGCATTTT; CDR3: CASSLFHINQPQHF
J: TRBJ2-7; size: NA; V: TRBV28; D: TRBD1; DNA: TGTGCCAGCAGTGCGGACAGGGGGAGTTTCTCCTACGAGCAGTACTTC; CDR3: CASSADRGSFSYEQYF
J: TRBJ2-1; size: NA; V: TRBV7-3; D: NA; DNA: TGTGCCAGCAGCTTAGCGCGCAGCGGGCGCGCCAATGAGCAGTTCTTC; CDR3: CASSLARSGRANEQFF
J: TRBJ2-2; size: NA; V: TRBV2; D: NA; DNA: TGTGCCAGCAGTCCGGGACTTTCGAAAGGTACCGGGGAGCTGTTTTTT; CDR3: CASSPGLSKGTGELFF
J: TRBJ2-7; size: NA; V: TRBV28; D: NA; DNA: TGTGCCAGCAGCACCCATGGGGGTTTAGCCTACGAGCAGTACTTC; CDR3: CASSTHGGLAYEQYF
J: TRBJ2-7; size: once; V: TRBV27; D: TRBD1; DNA: TGTGCCAGCAGACCGACAGGGGGCGTCTACGAGCAGTACTTC; CDR3: CASRPTGGVYEQYF
J: TRBJ1-1; size: NA; V: TRBV7-3; D: NA; DNA: TGTGCCAGCAGCTTTGAGGGTAACAGTGAAGCTTTCTTT; CDR3: CASSFEGNSEAFF
J: TRBJ1-1; size: NA; V: TRBV6-5; D: NA; DNA: TGTGCCAGCAGCAACGGGGGGGCTTCGAACACTGAAGCTTTCTTT; CDR3: CASSNGGASNTEAFF
J: TRBJ1-1; size: NA; V: TRBV14; D: TRBD1; DNA: TGTGCCAGCAGCCAGAACCAGGGGGGGGAAGCTTTCTTT; CDR3: CASSQNQGGEAFF
J: TRBJ1-1; size: NA; V: TRBV27; D: NA; DNA: TGTGCCAGCAGTTTATCGTCACTACAGGGAAACACTGAAGCTTTCTTT; CDR3: CASSLSSLQGNTEAFF
J: TRBJ1-6; size: NA; V: TRBV10-3; D: NA; DNA: TGTGCCATCAGTGCTATGGGTGAACCCCTCCACTTT; CDR3: CAISAMGEPLHF
J: TRBJ1-4; size: once; V: TRBV2; D: NA; DNA: TGTGCCAGCAGTGTATCAGGGTGGGTTGCAACTAATGAAAAACTGTTTTTT; CDR3: CASSVSGWVATNEKLFF
J: TRBJ2-7; size: NA; V: TRBV7-8; D: TRBD2; DNA: TGTGCCAGCAGCTTGGGCGGGAGGGCTTACGAGCAGTACTTC; CDR3: CASSLGGRAYEQYF
J: TRBJ2-3; size: NA; V: TRBV10-3; D: NA; DNA: TGTGCCATCCGGGGCTACACAGATACGCAGTATTTT; CDR3: CAIRGYTDTQYF
J: TRBJ2-1; size: NA; V: TRBV18; D: TRBD2; DNA: TGTGCCAGCTCACCGTCGGGACTAGCGGGAGGGCGGTACAATGAGCAGTTCTTC; CDR3: CASSPSGLAGGRYNEQFF
J: TRBJ2-4; size: NA; V: TRBV30; D: NA; DNA: TGTGCCTGGAGTGCGCAGGACAGAACCTCAGCCAAAAACATTCAGTACTTC; CDR3: CAWSAQDRTSAKNIQYF
J: TRBJ1-4; size: NA; V: TRBV9; D: TRBD1; DNA: TGTGCCAGCAGCGTAACGGGGACAGGGAAGGGGGAACTGTTTTTT; CDR3: CASSVTGTGKGELFF
J: TRBJ2-1; size: once; V: TRBV7-2; D: TRBD1; DNA: TGTGCCAGCAGCTTAGGACAGGGGGGGAATGAGCAGTTCTTC; CDR3: CASSLGQGGNEQFF
J: TRBJ1-6; size: NA; V: TRBV30; D: TRBD1; DNA: TGTGCCTGGAGTGTAAGGGGGCGCGATAATTCACCCCTCCACTTT; CDR3: CAWSVRGRDNSPLHF
J: TRBJ1-1; size: NA; V: TRBV5-1; D: NA; DNA: TGCGCCAGCAGCTCTGGGGTAAACACTGAAGCTTTCTTT; CDR3: CASSSGVNTEAFF
J: TRBJ1-2; size: NA; V: TRBV6-5; D: TRBD1; DNA: TGTGCCAGCAGGGTGACAGGGAACTATGGCTACACCTTC; CDR3: CASRVTGNYGYTF